This TCR beta chain was observed in a study of shared clonotypes between healthy human individuals. Sequencing used immunoSEQ multiplex PCR; TCRdb keeps in-frame clones, though not all of them. Of about 2.4 million clones in the sample, over 85% were seen once. V lost 3 bases, J lost 6 bases, and 14 bases lay in between. The CDR3 contains 14 residues. Per germline, CDR1 SGHRS and CDR2 YFSETQ. The specimen sequenced was naive CD4+ T cells from PBMCs. Subset described: CD45RA+ positively selected. This TCR derives from a young man in good health. Some clones in this sample may be carry-over from other donors' samples. J is TRBJ2-3 and V is TRBV5-1; D ambiguous. The CDR3 is CASSSGPPRDTQYF. The CDR3 DNA sequence: TGCGCCAGCAGCTCCGGACCCCCCCGCGATACGCAGTATTTT.